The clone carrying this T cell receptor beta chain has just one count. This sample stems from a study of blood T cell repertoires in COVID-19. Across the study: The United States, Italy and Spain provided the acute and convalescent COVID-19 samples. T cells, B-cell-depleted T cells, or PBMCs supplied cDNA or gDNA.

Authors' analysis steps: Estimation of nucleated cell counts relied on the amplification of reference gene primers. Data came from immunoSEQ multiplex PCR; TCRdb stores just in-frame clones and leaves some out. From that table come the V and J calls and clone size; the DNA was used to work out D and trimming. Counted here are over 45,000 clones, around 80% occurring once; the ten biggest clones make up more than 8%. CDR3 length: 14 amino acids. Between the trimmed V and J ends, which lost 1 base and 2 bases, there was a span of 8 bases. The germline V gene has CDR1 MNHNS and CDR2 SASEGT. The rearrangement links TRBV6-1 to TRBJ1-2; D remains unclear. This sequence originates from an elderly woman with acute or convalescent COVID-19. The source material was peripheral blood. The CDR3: CASSEGRGNYGYTF. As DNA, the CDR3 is TGTGCCAGCAGTGAAGGTCGGGGAAACTATGGCTACACCTTC.